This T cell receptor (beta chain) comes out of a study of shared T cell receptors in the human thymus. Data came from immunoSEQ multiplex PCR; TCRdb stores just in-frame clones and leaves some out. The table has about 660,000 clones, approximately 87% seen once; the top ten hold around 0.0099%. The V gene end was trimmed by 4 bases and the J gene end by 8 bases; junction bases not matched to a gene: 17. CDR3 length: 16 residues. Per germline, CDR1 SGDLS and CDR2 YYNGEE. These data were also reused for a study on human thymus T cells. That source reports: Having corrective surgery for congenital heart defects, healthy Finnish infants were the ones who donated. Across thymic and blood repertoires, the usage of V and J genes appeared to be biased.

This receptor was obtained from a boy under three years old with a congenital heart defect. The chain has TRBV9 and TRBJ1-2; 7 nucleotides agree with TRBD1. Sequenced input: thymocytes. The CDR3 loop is CASSPLGQTPLLGYTF. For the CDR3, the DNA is TGTGCCAGCAGCCCCTTGGGACAGACTCCTTTATTAGGCTACACCTTC.